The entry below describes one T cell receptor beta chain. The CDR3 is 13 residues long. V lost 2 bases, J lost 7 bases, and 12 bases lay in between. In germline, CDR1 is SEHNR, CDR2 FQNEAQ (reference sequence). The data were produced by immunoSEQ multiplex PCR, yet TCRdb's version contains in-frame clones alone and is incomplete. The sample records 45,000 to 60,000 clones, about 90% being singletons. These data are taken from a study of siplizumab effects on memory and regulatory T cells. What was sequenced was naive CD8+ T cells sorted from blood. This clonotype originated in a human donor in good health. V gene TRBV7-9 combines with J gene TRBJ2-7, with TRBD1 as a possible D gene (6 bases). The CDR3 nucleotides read TGTGCCAGCAGCTTAACAGGGCCTGTGGAGCAGTACTTC. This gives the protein CASSLTGPVEQYF. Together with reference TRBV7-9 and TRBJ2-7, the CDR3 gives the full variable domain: DTGVSQNPRHKITKRGQNVTFRCDPISEHNRLYWYRQTLGQGPEFLTYFQNEAQLEKSRLLSDRFSAERPKGSFSTLEIQRTEQGDSAMYLCASSLTGPVEQYFGPGTRLTVT.